This T cell receptor beta chain came from a study of blood T cells in healthy people across ages. The use of a sample-barcoded 5' primer and a J-beta primer mix characterized a second PCR of roughly 6 to 11 cycles. TCRdb used MiXCR to reprocess the 5' RACE reads, holding one entry per CDR3 protein. In the table there are around 990,000 distinct CDR3 sequences, around 27% of which are singletons. Donors were healthy Caucasian individuals from Russia aged roughly 6 to 90. In each sample, at least 7 million PBMCs were isolated. These sequences were also reported in another study, on T cells of mothers and their children. Per that study: Related pairs of mothers and children showed slightly higher, non-significant overlap versus unrelated pairs.

The clonotype comes from a girl aged 2 to 9 in good health. The sample was blood.

Here the CDR3 DNA reads TGCAGCGTTGACGGGAGCGGAGAGACCCAGTACTTC. This sequence encodes CSVDGSGETQYF. The V call is TRBV29-1, the J call TRBJ2-5; a weak D match, TRBD2 (6 bases). This CDR3 is built from 12 residues. The germline V gene has CDR1 SQVTM and CDR2 ANQGSEA. Between the trimmed V and J ends, which lost 3 bases and 4 bases, there was a span of 9 bases.